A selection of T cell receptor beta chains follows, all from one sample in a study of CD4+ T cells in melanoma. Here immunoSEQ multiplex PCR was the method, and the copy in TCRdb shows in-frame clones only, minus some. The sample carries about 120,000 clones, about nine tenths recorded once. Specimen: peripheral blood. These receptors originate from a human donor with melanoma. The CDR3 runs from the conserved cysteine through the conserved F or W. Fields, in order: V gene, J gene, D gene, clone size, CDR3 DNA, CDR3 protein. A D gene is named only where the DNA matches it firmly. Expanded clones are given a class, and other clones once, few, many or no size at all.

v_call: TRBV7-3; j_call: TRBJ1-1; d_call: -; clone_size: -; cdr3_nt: TGTGCCAGCGGACCGGGACCATTGAACACTGAAGCTTTCTTT; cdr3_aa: CASGPGPLNTEAFF
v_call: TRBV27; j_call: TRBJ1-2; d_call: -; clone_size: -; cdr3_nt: TGTGCCAGCAACAGCTATGGCTACACCTTC; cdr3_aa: CASNSYGYTF
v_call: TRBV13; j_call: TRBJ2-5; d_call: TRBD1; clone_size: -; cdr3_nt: TGTGCCAGCAGCATCTCTGGTCAGGGGGATAGACAGACCCAGTACTTC; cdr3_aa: CASSISGQGDRQTQYF
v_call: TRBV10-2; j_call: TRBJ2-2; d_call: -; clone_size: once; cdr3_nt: TGCGCCAGCAGTGCAAAGGGGGTAAACACCGGGGAGCTGTTTTTT; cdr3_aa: CASSAKGVNTGELFF
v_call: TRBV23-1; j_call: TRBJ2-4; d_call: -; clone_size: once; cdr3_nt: TGCGCCAGCAGTCAAGGGGGGCCGCGGGTAAACATTCAGTACTTC; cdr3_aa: CASSQGGPRVNIQYF
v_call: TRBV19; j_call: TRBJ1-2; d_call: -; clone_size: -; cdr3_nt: TGTGCCAGTAAAGATACAGGGCTATTTAACTATGGCTACACCTTC; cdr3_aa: CASKDTGLFNYGYTF
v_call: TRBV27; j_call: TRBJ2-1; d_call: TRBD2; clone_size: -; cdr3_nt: TGTGCCAGCTATTACACCTTAGGGGCTAGCGGGAGTGTCGTTTTGCCCAATGAGCAGTTCTTC; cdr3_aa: CASYYTLGASGSVVLPNEQFF
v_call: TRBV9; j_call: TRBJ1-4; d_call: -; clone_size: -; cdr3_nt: TGTGCCAGCAGCGTAGAAAGGGGCCTCGCAACTAATGAAAAACTGTTTTTT; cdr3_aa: CASSVERGLATNEKLFF
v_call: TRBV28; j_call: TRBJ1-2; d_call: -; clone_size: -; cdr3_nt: TGTGCCAGCTACAACCCATATGGCTACACCTTC; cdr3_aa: CASYNPYGYTF
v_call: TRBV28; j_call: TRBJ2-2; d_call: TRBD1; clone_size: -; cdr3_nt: TGTGCCAGCAGGTTCTCAGGGGGGAACACCGGGGAGCTGTTTTTT; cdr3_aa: CASRFSGGNTGELFF
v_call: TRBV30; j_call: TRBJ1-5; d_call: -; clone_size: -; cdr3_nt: TGTGCCTGGAGTTTAACGGGTAATCAGCCCCAGCATTTT; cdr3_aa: CAWSLTGNQPQHF
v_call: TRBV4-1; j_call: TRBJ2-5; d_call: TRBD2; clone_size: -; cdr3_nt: TGCGCCAGCAGCCAAGCGGCAGCGGGGGGGCCTAGGATAAAGACCCAGTACTTC; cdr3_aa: CASSQAAAGGPRIKTQYF
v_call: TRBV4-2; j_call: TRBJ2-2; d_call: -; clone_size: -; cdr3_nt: TGTGCCAGCAGCCCCCCTAGGGGCGGGACCAACACCGGGGAGCTGTTTTTT; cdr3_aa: CASSPPRGGTNTGELFF
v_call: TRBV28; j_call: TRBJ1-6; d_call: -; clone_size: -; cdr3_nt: TGTGCCAGCCAGACCGACAGACCCTATTCACCCCTCCACTTT; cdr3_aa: CASQTDRPYSPLHF
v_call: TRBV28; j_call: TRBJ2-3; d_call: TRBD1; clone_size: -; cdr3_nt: TGTGCCAGCACCTCACCAGGGGGCGGTGGCACAGATACGCAGTATTTT; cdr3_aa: CASTSPGGGGTDTQYF
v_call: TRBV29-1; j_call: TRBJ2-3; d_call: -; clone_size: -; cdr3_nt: TGCAGCGCCCAAGGGGGGACCATCGGAGATACGCAGTATTTT; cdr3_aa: CSAQGGTIGDTQYF
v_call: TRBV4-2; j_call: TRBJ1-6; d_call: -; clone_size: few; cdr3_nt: TGTGCCAGCAGCCAAGAATGGGACTATAATTCACCCCTCCACTTT; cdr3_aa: CASSQEWDYNSPLHF
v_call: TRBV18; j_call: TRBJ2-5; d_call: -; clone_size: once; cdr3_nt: TGTGCCAGCTCACCACGGGCTAAAGAGACCCAGTACTTC; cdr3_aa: CASSPRAKETQYF
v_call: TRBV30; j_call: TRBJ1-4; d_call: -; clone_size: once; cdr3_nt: TGTGCCTGGGCACTTTCTGGGGACGAAAAACTGTTTTTT; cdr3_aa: CAWALSGDEKLFF
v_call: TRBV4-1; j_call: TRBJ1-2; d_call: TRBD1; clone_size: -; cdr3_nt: TGCGCCAGCAGCCTGACAGGGGGCGCGGACTATGGCTACACCTTC; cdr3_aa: CASSLTGGADYGYTF
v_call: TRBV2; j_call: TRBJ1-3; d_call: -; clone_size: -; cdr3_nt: TGTGCCAGCAGTCGCCGAAAAACTGGAAACACCATATATTTT; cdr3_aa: CASSRRKTGNTIYF
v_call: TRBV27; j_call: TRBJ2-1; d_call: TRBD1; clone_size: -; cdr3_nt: TGTGCCAGCATAGGGGGCAACCGGAAAATCTACAATGAGCAGTTCTTC; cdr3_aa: CASIGGNRKIYNEQFF
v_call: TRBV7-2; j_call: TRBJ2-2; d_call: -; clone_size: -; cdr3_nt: TGTGCCAGCAAGAGTGTCTCCACTACGAACACCGGGGAGCTGTTTTTT; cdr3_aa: CASKSVSTTNTGELFF
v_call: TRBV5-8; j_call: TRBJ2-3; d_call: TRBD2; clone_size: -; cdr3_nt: TGTGCCAGCAGCCCGGGGATAGCGGGAATCACAGATACGCAGTATTTT; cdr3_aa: CASSPGIAGITDTQYF
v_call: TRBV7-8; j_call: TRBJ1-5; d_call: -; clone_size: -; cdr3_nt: TGTGCCAGCAGTTTCAGGGACAATCAGCCCCAGCATTTT; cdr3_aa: CASSFRDNQPQHF
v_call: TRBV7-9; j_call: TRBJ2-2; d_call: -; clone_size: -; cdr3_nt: TGTGCCAGCAGCTTAAAGTATCTGGGCACCGGGGAGCTGTTTTTT; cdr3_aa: CASSLKYLGTGELFF
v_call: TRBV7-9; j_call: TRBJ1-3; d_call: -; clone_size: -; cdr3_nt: TGTGCCAGCACCAAATTCCTGGCCGGCGGTGTCAGAAACACCATATATTTT; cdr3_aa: CASTKFLAGGVRNTIYF
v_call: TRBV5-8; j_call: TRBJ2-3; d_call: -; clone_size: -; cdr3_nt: TGTGCCAGCAGCTTTCGAGCCTCCGCTTCAGATACGCAGTATTTT; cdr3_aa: CASSFRASASDTQYF
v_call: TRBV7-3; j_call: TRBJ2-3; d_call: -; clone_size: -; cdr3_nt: TGTGCCAGCAGCTTAGGAGGGGGGCGCAGAGATACGCAGTATTTT; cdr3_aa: CASSLGGGRRDTQYF
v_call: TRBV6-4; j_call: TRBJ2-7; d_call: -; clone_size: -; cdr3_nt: TGTGCCAGCAACTCCGGGAACTCCTACGAGCAGTACTTC; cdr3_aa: CASNSGNSYEQYF
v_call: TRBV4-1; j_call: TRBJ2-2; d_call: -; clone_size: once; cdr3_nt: TGCGCCAGCAGCCCAAGTGTTACCGGGGAGCTGTTTTTT; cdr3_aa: CASSPSVTGELFF
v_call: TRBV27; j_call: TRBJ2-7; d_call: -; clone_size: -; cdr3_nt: TGTGCCAGCAGTTTAGGGCCGGGAGTCTATGAGCAGTACTTC; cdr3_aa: CASSLGPGVYEQYF
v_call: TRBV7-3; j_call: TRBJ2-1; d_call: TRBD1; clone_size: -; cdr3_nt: TGTGCCAGCAGCTTACAGGCTTGGACAGGGGTCAATGAGCAGTTCTTC; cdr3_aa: CASSLQAWTGVNEQFF
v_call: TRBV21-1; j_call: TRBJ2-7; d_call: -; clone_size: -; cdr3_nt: TGTGCCAGCAGCAAGTGGAGGGTTGAATTCTACGAGCAGTACTTC; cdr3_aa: CASSKWRVEFYEQYF
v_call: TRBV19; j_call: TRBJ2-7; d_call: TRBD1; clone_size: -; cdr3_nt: TGTGCCAGTAGCCCAACCAGGACAGGGGCGAGCTACGAGCAGTACTTC; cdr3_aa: CASSPTRTGASYEQYF